What follows are 21 T cell receptor beta chains derived from one specimen sequenced in a study of blood T cells in healthy people across ages. For the second PCR, which ran for 7 to 11 cycles, a sample-barcoded 5' primer and a J-beta primer mix were used. A single record per CDR3 protein comes from TCRdb applying MiXCR to the 5' RACE reads. The sample has roughly 570,000 distinct CDR3 sequences; about 26% are singletons. The sequencing input was blood. Receptors originate from a woman between 70 and 85 years old in good health.

The chain employs TRBV12-3 or TRBV12-4 and TRBJ1-2, with 7 bases matching TRBD1. The CDR3 loop spans 11 amino acids. Germline trimming cut 5 bases from V and 7 bases from J; bases unmatched to any gene: 1. In DNA, the CDR3 is TGTGCCAGCAGTGGGACAGCTGGCTACACCTTC. As protein: CASSGTAGYTF.

CDR3 bases: TGTGCTACCACCCGGGACAGGGGGAGTAGGAACACTGAAGCTTTCTTT. This encodes CATTRDRGSRNTEAFF. This chain connects TRBV10-3 to TRBJ1-1; 11 bases match TRBD1. Germline lookup yields CDR1 ENHRY and CDR2 SYGVKD. The CDR3 spans 16 residues.

This clonotype was detected only a few times. V usage is TRBV4-2 and J usage is TRBJ1-2; 8 nucleotides line up with TRBD1. With V trimmed by 3 bases and J by 0 bases, 6 bases remained unmatched. This CDR3 contains 16 residues. Germline CDR1 and CDR2: LGHNA and YNFKEQ. The CDR3 DNA sequence: TGTGCCAGCAGCCAGGCCCTACAGGGGGCTAACTATGGCTACACCTTC. It encodes CASSQALQGANYGYTF.

The rearrangement joins TRBV4-1 to TRBJ2-5; D is undetermined. This CDR3 has 14 residues. V gave up 0 bases and J gave up 7 bases, with 12 bases separating them. Germline-derived CDR1 and CDR2 are MGHRA and YSYEKL. The CDR3 DNA follows: TGCGCCAGCAGCCAAGATCCAGGTGCTGGGACCCAGTACTTC. Protein sequence: CASSQDPGAGTQYF.

This clonotype was recorded at least ten times. CDR3 coding DNA: TGTGCCAGCAGCCTACTTCTTCCAGCCAAAAACATTCAGTACTTC. This translates into CASSLLLPAKNIQYF. The rearrangement uses TRBV12-3 or TRBV12-4 and TRBJ2-4; no definite D call. The CDR3 contains 15 residues. Trimming left V 6 bases short and J 0 bases short, with 12 bases between.

This clonotype was observed a handful of times. The rearrangement joins TRBV28 to TRBJ2-5; D tentatively reads TRBD1 or TRBD2 (5 bases each). This CDR3 spans 13 amino acids. V gave up 5 bases and J gave up 5 bases, with 12 bases separating them. Looked up from germline, CDR1 is MDHEN and CDR2 is SYDVKM. CDR3 bases: TGTGCCAGCAGTCCTTCCTGGGACGAGACCCAGTACTTC. This sequence encodes CASSPSWDETQYF. Full variable domain (outside the CDR3, taken from reference TRBV28 and TRBJ2-5): DVKVTQSSRYLVKRTGEKVFLECVQDMDHENMFWYRQDPGLGLRLIYFSYDVKMKEKGDIPEGYSVSREKKERFSLILESASTNQTSMYLCASSPSWDETQYFGPGTRLLVL.

The genes are TRBV3-1 and TRBJ2-5; 10 nucleotides agree with TRBD1. The J call may be mistaken, given a closer DNA end match to TRBJ2-7. CDR1 and CDR2 from the germline V gene are LGHDT and YNNKEL (reference sequence). This CDR3 is 14 amino acids long. DNA for the CDR3: TGTGCCAGCAGTCAAAGGGGGACAGGGGACGAGCAGTACTTC. Protein: CASSQRGTGDEQYF.

This chain joins TRBV29-1 and TRBJ1-4, with D possibly matching TRBD1 (5 bases). V lost 4 bases and J 8 bases, leaving 14 bases between the germline ends. CDR1 and CDR2 from the germline V gene are SQVTM and ANQGSEA. This CDR3 spans 13 amino acids. The CDR3 region is CSVVSGQGEKLFF. The CDR3, as DNA: TGCAGCGTTGTTTCGGGGCAGGGCGAAAAACTGTTTTTT.

The chain couples TRBV13 to TRBJ2-2; the D is unclear. V lost 2 bases, J lost 7 bases, and 8 bases lay in between. Germline V gene sequence: CDR1 PRHDT, CDR2 FYEKMQ (reference sequence). The CDR3 sequence is 13 residues long. CDR3 in DNA: TGTGCCAGCAGCTTACCCAAGCACGGGGAGCTGTTTTTT. Translation: CASSLPKHGELFF.

The chain links TRBV6-2 or TRBV6-3 to TRBJ2-5, with D tentatively TRBD1 (5 bases). The V gene's germline CDR1 is MNHEY and CDR2 SVGEGT. V was shortened by 8 bases and J by 4 bases, with 8 bases between the two germline ends. CDR3 length equals 11 residues. The CDR3 sequence: CASRQIETQYF. The CDR3 DNA reads as TGTGCCAGCCGACAGATAGAGACCCAGTACTTC.

The chain is built from TRBV7-2 and TRBJ2-3; 8 nucleotides align to TRBD2. After removal of 6 bases from V and 0 bases from J, the junction contained 2 bases not matched to a gene. Germline V gene sequence: CDR1 SGHTA, CDR2 FQGNSA. This CDR3 has 14 residues. The CDR3 DNA is TGTGCCAGCAGACTAGCGGCTAGCACAGATACGCAGTATTTT. Protein product: CASRLAASTDTQYF. The variable domain in full, completed from reference TRBV7-2 and TRBJ2-3, reads GAGVSQSPSNKVTEKGKDVELRCDPISGHTALYWYRQSLGQGLEFLIYFQGNSAPDKSGLPSDRFSAERTGGSVSTLTIQRTQQEDSAVYLCASRLAASTDTQYFGPGTRLTVL.

The V gene is TRBV5-1, the J gene TRBJ2-7; 12 nucleotides match TRBD2. Germline V lookup: CDR1 SGHRS, CDR2 YFSETQ. The CDR3 sequence is 15 residues long. After removal of 7 bases from V and 2 bases from J, the junction contained 7 bases not matched to a gene. Here the CDR3 reads CASRTSGGTTYEQYF. The DNA for the CDR3 is TGCGCCAGCCGAACTAGCGGGGGGACCACCTACGAGCAGTACTTC.

The rearrangement joins TRBV28 to TRBJ2-2; D is unclear. CDR3 length equals 16 residues. V lost 2 bases, J lost 3 bases, and 13 bases lay in between. The V gene's germline CDR1 is MDHEN and CDR2 SYDVKM. The CDR3 region is CASSLDRFWDTGELFF. The CDR3, as DNA: TGTGCCAGCAGTTTAGATCGTTTTTGGGACACCGGGGAGCTGTTTTTT.

This clonotype was seen many times. This chain connects TRBV5-1 to TRBJ1-2; D uncertain. Per the germline V gene, CDR1 is SGHRS and CDR2 is YFSETQ. CDR3 length: 13 amino acids. Deletions cut 0 bases from V and 4 bases from J, with 7 bases between. CDR3 sequence reads: CASSLGTSYGYTF. CDR3 sequence (DNA): TGCGCCAGCAGCTTGGGCACCAGCTATGGCTACACCTTC.

The chain combines TRBV5-1 with TRBJ2-3; 15 bases line up with TRBD2. This CDR3 spans 17 amino acids. CDR1 and CDR2 (germline): SGHRS, YFSETQ. Trimming cost V 4 bases and J 4 bases; bases outside gene matches: 7. CDR3 nucleotide sequence: TGCGCCAGCAGCGTCCGTGGACTAGCGGGGGGGCCAGATACGCAGTATTTT. It encodes CASSVRGLAGGPDTQYF.

The CDR3 DNA follows: TGCGCCAGCAGCTTGGAGGGACAGTCGAACACTGAAGCTTTCTTT. Protein product: CASSLEGQSNTEAFF. The rearrangement joins TRBV5-1 to TRBJ1-1; 7 nucleotides line up with TRBD1. The V gene end was trimmed by 0 bases and the J gene end by 1 base; junction bases not matched to a gene: 3. Germline lookup yields CDR1 SGHRS and CDR2 YFSETQ. This CDR3 spans 15 amino acids.

V is TRBV20-1 and J is TRBJ2-3; 8 positions match TRBD2. V was clipped by 4 bases and J by 6 bases; unmatched bases: 12. This CDR3 is built from 15 residues. The V gene's germline CDR1 is DFQATT and CDR2 SNEGSKA (reference sequence). This CDR3 is CSAMPRGAVHDTQYF. The CDR3 DNA reads as TGCAGTGCTATGCCGCGGGGGGCCGTCCACGATACGCAGTATTTT.

V is TRBV2 and J is TRBJ1-2, with 7 bases identical to TRBD1. Germline CDR1 and CDR2: SNHLY and FYNNEI. V lost 6 bases to trimming and J lost 12 bases; unmatched junction nucleotides: 13. The CDR3 contains 13 residues. The CDR3 nucleotides read TGTGCCAGCAGGCGCACAGGGGAGCTCCGCAACACCTTC. It is translated as CASRRTGELRNTF.

This clonotype was observed a handful of times. The chain carries TRBV20-1 and TRBJ1-1; TRBD1 agrees at 8 bases. Germline assignment: CDR1 DFQATT and CDR2 SNEGSKA (reference sequence). V lost 3 bases and J lost 3; bases outside the gene matches: 0. The CDR3 is 12 residues long. The CDR3 loop is CSARTGDTEAFF. For the CDR3, the DNA is TGCAGTGCTAGGACAGGGGACACTGAAGCTTTCTTT.

The sample holds many counts of this clonotype. The chain employs TRBV20-1 and TRBJ1-4, with 8 bases fitting TRBD1. The CDR3 sequence is 13 residues long. Losses at the gene ends were 7 bases for V and 8 bases for J; bases not matched to a gene: 9. Germline CDR1 is DFQATT and CDR2 is SNEGSKA (reference sequence). CDR3 nucleotide sequence: TGCAGTGTGAGCGGACAGGGAAGAGAAAAACTGTTTTTT. It codes for CSVSGQGREKLFF.

This clonotype has only a few counts. The rearrangement uses TRBV6-2 or TRBV6-3 and TRBJ2-3; D is uncertain. With 0 bases removed from V and 11 bases from J, the gap between germline ends came to 12 bases. Germline lookup yields CDR1 MNHEY and CDR2 SVGEGT. The CDR3 extends over 13 amino acids. The CDR3 reads CASSYSRVFEQYF. The CDR3 bases are TGTGCCAGCAGTTACTCGCGAGTTTTTGAGCAGTATTTT.